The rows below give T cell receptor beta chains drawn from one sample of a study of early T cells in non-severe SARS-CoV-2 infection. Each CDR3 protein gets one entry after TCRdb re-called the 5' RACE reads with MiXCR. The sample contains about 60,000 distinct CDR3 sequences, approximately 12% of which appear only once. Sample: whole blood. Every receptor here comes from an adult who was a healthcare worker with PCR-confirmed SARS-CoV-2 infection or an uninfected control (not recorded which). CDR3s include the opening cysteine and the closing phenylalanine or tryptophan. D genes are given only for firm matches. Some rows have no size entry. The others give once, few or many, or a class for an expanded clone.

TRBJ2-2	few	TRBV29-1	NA	CSVFNTGELFF	TGCAGCGTTTTCAACACCGGGGAGCTGTTTTTT
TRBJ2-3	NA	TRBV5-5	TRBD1	CASSFVPPGQGTDTQYF	TGTGCCAGCAGCTTCGTCCCCCCGGGACAGGGAACAGATACGCAGTATTTT
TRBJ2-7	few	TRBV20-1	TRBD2	CSARDTGGGFDEQYF	TGCAGTGCTAGAGATACTGGCGGGGGTTTCGACGAGCAGTACTTC
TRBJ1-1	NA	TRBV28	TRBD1	CATGGWNTEAFF	TGTGCCACAGGGGGCTGGAACACTGAAGCTTTCTTT
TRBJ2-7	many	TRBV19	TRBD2	CASSITLAGAYEQYF	TGTGCCAGTAGTATAACCCTAGCGGGAGCCTACGAGCAGTACTTC
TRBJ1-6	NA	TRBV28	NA	CASRPTGRQGNSPLHF	TGTGCCAGCCGTCCCACGGGGCGGCAGGGGAATTCACCCCTCCACTTT
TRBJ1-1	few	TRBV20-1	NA	CSAGGTANTEAFF	TGCAGTGCTGGAGGGACCGCAAACACTGAAGCTTTCTTT
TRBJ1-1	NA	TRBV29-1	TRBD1	CSVEGTGGADTEAFF	TGCAGCGTTGAAGGGACAGGGGGCGCGGACACTGAAGCTTTCTTT
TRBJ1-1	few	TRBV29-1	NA	CSVVTFAPNTEAFF	TGCAGCGTTGTAACATTCGCTCCGAACACTGAAGCTTTCTTT
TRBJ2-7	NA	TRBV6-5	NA	CASRPDRNYEQYF	TGTGCCAGCAGACCCGACAGGAACTACGAGCAGTACTTC
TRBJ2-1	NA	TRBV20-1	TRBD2	CSASVAAGFSYNEQFF	TGCAGTGCTAGCGTTGCAGCGGGATTCTCCTACAATGAGCAGTTCTTC
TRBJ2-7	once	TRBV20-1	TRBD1	CSASYRGIVHEQYF	TGCAGTGCTAGCTACAGGGGAATTGTCCACGAGCAGTACTTC
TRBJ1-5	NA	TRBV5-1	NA	CASSLGPRTGSNQPQHF	TGCGCCAGCAGCTTAGGCCCCCGGACGGGGAGCAATCAGCCCCAGCATTTT
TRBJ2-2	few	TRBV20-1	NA	CSASSRRGFDTGELFF	TGCAGTGCTAGTTCCCGGAGAGGGTTTGACACCGGGGAGCTGTTTTTT
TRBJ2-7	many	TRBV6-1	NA	CASSALTYYEQYF	TGTGCCAGCAGTGCCCTTACCTACTACGAGCAGTACTTC
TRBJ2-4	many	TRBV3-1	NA	CASSHSLAVLAKNIQYF	TGTGCCAGCAGCCACTCTTTGGCGGTTCTAGCCAAAAACATTCAGTACTTC
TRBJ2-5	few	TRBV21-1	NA	CASSIPGGQETQYF	TGTGCCAGCAGCATACCCGGGGGGCAAGAGACCCAGTACTTC
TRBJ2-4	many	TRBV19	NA	CASAIPYEAKNIQYF	TGTGCCAGCGCAATTCCCTACGAGGCCAAAAACATTCAGTACTTC
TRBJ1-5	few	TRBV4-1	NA	CASSQEPSVGLYSNQPQHF	TGCGCCAGCAGCCAAGAACCATCGGTCGGGCTTTATAGCAATCAGCCCCAGCATTTT
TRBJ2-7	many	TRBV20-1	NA	CSARFKAARNYEQYF	TGCAGTGCTAGATTCAAAGCGGCTCGAAACTACGAGCAGTACTTC
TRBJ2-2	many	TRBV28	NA	CASSSLNTGELFF	TGTGCCAGCAGTTCGCTTAACACCGGGGAGCTGTTTTTT
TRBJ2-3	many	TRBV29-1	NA	CSVGVWGAGVDTQYF	TGCAGCGTTGGTGTGTGGGGAGCGGGCGTTGATACGCAGTATTTT
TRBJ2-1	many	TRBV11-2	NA	CASSLDRGDVQFF	TGTGCCAGCAGCTTAGATCGGGGTGATGTGCAGTTCTTC
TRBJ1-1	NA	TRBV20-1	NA	CSADTVNTEAFF	TGCAGTGCTGACACAGTGAACACTGAAGCTTTCTTT
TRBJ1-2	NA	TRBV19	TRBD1	CASRISGGRGYTF	TGTGCCAGTAGAATATCAGGGGGCCGTGGCTACACCTTC
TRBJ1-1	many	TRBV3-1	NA	CASSRPGAEGEAFF	TGTGCCAGCAGCCGCCCAGGGGCAGAAGGTGAAGCTTTCTTT
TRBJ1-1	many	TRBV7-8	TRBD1	CASSLDVPGQGKAFF	TGTGCCAGCAGCTTAGACGTTCCTGGACAGGGAAAAGCTTTCTTT
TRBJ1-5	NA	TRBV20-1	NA	CSAIPGKGGNQPQHF	TGCAGTGCTATCCCAGGGAAGGGTGGCAATCAGCCCCAGCATTTT
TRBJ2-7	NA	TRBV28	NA	CASSFRTGSGWGSYEQYF	TGTGCCAGCAGTTTCCGCACAGGGTCGGGATGGGGCTCCTACGAGCAGTACTTC
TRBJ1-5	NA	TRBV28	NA	CASSLGYQPQHF	TGTGCCAGCAGTCTGGGGTATCAGCCCCAGCATTTT
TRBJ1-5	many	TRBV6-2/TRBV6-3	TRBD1	CASSRGQEGQPQHF	TGTGCCAGCAGCCGGGGACAGGAGGGACAGCCCCAGCATTTT
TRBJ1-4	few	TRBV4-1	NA	CASKGEGDEKLFF	TGCGCCAGCAAGGGCGAGGGAGATGAAAAACTGTTTTTT
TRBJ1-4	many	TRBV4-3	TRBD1	CASSQTPQGAEKLFF	TGCGCCAGCAGCCAAACTCCACAGGGGGCGGAAAAACTGTTTTTT
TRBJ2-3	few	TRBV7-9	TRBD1	CASSRPGTADTQYF	TGTGCCAGCAGTCGTCCTGGGACAGCAGATACGCAGTATTTT
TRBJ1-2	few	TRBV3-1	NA	CASSSLGRVIDGYTF	TGTGCCAGCAGCAGCCTGGGGCGGGTTATCGATGGCTACACCTTC
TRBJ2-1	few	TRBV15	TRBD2	CATSSHRTSGGSSEQFF	TGTGCCACCAGCAGCCATAGGACTAGCGGGGGGTCGAGTGAGCAGTTCTTC
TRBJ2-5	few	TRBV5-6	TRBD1	CASSYAGGAETQYF	TGTGCCAGCAGCTATGCAGGGGGCGCAGAGACCCAGTACTTC
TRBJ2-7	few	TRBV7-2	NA	CASSLAAVSYEQYF	TGTGCCAGCAGCTTAGCCGCCGTCTCCTACGAGCAGTACTTC
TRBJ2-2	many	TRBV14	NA	CASSQAGELFF	TGTGCCAGCAGCCAAGCCGGGGAGCTGTTTTTT
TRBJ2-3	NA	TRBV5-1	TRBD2	CASSQNTGLAGATDTQYF	TGCGCCAGCAGCCAGAATACGGGACTAGCGGGAGCCACAGATACGCAGTATTTT
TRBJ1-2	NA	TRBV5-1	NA	CASRLAPGDNYGYTF	TGCGCCAGCAGGTTGGCGCCAGGGGACAACTATGGCTACACCTTC
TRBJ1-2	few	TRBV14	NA	CASSHALRVPSGYTF	TGTGCCAGCAGCCATGCGCTGAGGGTCCCATCTGGCTACACCTTC
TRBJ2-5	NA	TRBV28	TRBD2	CASSGLAGAGETQYF	TGTGCCAGCAGCGGACTAGCGGGGGCCGGGGAGACCCAGTACTTC
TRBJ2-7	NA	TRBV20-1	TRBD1	CSASPWGQDSYEQYF	TGCAGTGCTAGTCCCTGGGGACAGGACTCCTACGAGCAGTACTTC
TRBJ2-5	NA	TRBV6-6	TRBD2	CASKYTGGQETQYF	TGTGCCAGCAAATACACGGGGGGACAAGAGACCCAGTACTTC
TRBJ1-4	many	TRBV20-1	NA	CSARQGSIEKLFF	TGCAGTGCTAGACAGGGGTCGATTGAAAAACTGTTTTTT
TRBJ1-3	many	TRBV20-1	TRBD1	CSASPTGGYGNTIYF	TGCAGTGCTAGTCCGACAGGGGGCTATGGAAACACCATATATTTT
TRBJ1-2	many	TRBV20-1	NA	CSARDLAGEGSYGYTF	TGCAGTGCTAGAGATTTGGCAGGGGAGGGATCCTATGGCTACACCTTC
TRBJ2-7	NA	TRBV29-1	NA	CSVARAGKEQYF	TGCAGCGTTGCCAGGGCTGGTAAAGAGCAGTACTTC
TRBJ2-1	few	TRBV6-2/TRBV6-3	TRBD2	CASSSAGGEQFF	TGTGCCAGCAGTTCAGCGGGGGGTGAGCAGTTCTTC